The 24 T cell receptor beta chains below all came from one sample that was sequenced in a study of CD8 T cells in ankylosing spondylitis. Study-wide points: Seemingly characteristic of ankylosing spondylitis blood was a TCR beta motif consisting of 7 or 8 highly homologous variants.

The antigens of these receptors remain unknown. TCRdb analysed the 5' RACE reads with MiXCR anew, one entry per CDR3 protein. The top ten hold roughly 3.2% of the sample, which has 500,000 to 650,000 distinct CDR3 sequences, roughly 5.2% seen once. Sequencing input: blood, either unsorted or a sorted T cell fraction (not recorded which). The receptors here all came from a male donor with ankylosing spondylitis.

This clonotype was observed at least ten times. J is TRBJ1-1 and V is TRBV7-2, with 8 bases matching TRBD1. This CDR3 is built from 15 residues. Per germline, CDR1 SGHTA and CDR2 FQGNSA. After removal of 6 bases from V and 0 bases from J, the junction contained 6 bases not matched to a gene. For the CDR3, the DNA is TGTGCCAGCAGTCGGACAGGGCATTTGAACACTGAAGCTTTCTTT. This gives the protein CASSRTGHLNTEAFF.

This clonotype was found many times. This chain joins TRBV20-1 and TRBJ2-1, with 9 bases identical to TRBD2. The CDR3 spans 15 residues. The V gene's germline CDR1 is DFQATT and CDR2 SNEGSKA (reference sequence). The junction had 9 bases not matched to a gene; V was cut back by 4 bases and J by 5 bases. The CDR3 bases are TGCAGTGCTATTTCCCAAGCGGGAGGTAACAATGAGCAGTTCTTC. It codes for CSAISQAGGNNEQFF.

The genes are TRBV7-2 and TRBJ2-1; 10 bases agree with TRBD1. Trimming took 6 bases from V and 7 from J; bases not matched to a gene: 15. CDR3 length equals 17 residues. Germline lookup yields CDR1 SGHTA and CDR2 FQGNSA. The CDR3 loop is CASSYVAGQGSVNEQFF. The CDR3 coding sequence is TGTGCCAGCAGTTATGTAGCGGGACAGGGGTCAGTAAATGAGCAGTTCTTC.

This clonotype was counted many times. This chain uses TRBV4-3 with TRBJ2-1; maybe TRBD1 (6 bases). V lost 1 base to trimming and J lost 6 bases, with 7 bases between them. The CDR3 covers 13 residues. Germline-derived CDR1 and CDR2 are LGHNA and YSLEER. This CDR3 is CASSQATGNEQFF. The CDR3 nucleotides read TGCGCCAGCAGCCAAGCGACAGGCAATGAGCAGTTCTTC.

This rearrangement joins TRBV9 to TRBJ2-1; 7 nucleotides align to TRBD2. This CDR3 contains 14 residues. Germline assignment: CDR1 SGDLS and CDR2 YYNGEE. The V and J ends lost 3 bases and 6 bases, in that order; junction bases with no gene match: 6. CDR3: CASSARLAGNEQFF. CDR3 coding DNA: TGTGCCAGCAGCGCCAGACTAGCAGGCAATGAGCAGTTCTTC.

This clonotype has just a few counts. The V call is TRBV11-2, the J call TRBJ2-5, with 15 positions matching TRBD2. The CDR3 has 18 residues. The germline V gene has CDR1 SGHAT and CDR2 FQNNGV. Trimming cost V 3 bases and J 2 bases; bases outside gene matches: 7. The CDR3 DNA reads TGTGCCAGCAGCTTCTCCGGGACTAGCGGGGGGTCACAAGAGACCCAGTACTTC. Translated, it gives CASSFSGTSGGSQETQYF. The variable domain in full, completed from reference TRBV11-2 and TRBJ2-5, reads EAGVAQSPRYKIIEKRQSVAFWCNPISGHATLYWYQQILGQGPKLLIQFQNNGVVDDSQLPKDRFSAERLKGVDSTLKIQPAKLEDSAVYLCASSFSGTSGGSQETQYFGPGTRLLVL.

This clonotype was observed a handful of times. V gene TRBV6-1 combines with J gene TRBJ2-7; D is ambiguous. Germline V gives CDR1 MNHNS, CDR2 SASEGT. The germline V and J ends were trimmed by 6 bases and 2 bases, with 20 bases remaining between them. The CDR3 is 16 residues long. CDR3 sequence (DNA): TGTGCCAGCAGCCCCGCCCCCGGACGGCTGACCTACGAGCAGTACTTC. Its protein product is CASSPAPGRLTYEQYF.

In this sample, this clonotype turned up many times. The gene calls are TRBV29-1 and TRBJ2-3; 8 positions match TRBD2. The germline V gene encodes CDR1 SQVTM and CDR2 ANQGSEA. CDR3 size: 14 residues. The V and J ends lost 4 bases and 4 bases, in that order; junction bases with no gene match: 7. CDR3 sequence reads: CSVGGLGTADTQYF. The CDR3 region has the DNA TGCAGCGTTGGGGGACTAGGAACGGCAGATACGCAGTATTTT.

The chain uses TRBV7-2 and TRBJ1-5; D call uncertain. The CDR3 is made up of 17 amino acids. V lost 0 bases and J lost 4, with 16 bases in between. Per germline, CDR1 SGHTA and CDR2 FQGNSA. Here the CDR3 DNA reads TGTGCCAGCAGCTTAGCAGCCCAGGATGGGTATAATCAGCCCCAGCATTTT. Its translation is CASSLAAQDGYNQPQHF. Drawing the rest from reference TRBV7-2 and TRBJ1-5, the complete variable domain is GAGVSQSPSNKVTEKGKDVELRCDPISGHTALYWYRQSLGQGLEFLIYFQGNSAPDKSGLPSDRFSAERTGGSVSTLTIQRTQQEDSAVYLCASSLAAQDGYNQPQHFGDGTRLSIL.

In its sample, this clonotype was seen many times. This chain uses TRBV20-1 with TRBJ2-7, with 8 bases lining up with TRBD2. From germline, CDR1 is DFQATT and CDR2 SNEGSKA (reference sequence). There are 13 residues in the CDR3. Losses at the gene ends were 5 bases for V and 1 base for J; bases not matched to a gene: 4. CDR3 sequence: CSASGTSSYEQYF. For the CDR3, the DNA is TGCAGTGCTTCCGGGACTAGTTCCTACGAGCAGTACTTC.

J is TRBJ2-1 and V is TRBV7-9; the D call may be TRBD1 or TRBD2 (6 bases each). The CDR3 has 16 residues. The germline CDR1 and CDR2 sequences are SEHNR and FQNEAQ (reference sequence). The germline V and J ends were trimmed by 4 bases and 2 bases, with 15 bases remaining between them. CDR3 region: CASSSNSGGAYNEQFF. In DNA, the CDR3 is TGTGCCAGCAGCTCGAACTCCGGGGGCGCCTACAATGAGCAGTTCTTC. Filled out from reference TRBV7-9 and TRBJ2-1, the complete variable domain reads DTGVSQNPRHKITKRGQNVTFRCDPISEHNRLYWYRQTLGQGPEFLTYFQNEAQLEKSRLLSDRFSAERPKGSFSTLEIQRTEQGDSAMYLCASSSNSGGAYNEQFFGPGTRLTVL.

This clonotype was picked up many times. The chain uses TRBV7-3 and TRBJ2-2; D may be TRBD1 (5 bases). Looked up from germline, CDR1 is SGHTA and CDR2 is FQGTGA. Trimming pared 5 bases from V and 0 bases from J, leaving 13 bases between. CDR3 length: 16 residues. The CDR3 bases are TGTGCCAGCAGCCCCGACAGAATCGCGAACACCGGGGAGCTGTTTTTT. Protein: CASSPDRIANTGELFF.

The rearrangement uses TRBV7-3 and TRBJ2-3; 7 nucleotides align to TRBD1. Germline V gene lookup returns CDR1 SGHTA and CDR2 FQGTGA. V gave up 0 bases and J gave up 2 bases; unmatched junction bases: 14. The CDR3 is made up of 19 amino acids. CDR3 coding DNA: TGTGCCAGCAGCTTAACATCGGTAGGGGGACAGAGCCACACAGATACGCAGTATTTT. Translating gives CASSLTSVGGQSHTDTQYF.

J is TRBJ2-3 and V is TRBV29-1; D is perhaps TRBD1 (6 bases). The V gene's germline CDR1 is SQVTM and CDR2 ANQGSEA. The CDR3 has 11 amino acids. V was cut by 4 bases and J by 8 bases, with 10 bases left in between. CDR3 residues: CSVAPGVTQYF. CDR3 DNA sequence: TGCAGCGTTGCCCCAGGGGTTACGCAGTATTTT.

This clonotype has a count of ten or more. CDR3 loop: CAIRPGTGGPGELFF. As DNA, the CDR3 is TGTGCCATCAGACCCGGGACAGGGGGGCCCGGGGAGCTGTTTTTT. V is TRBV10-3 and J is TRBJ2-2; TRBD1 matches 11 bases. Germline CDR1 and CDR2: ENHRY and SYGVKD. This CDR3 is built from 15 residues. The V gene end was trimmed by 6 bases and the J gene end by 6 bases; junction bases not matched to a gene: 6.

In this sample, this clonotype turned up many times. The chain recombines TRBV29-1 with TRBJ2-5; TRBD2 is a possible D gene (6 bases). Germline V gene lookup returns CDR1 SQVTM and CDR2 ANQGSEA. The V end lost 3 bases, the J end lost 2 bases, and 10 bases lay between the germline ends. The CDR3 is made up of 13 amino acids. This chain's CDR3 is CSVDPAGQETQYF. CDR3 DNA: TGCAGCGTTGATCCCGCGGGGCAAGAGACCCAGTACTTC.

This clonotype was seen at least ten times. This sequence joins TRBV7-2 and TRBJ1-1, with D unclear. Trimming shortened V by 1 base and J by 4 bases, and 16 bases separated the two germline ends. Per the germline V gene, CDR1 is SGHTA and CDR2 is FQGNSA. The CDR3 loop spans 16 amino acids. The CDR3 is CASSLVGTAGSTEAFF. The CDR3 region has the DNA TGTGCCAGCAGCTTAGTAGGTACAGCCGGGAGCACTGAAGCTTTCTTT.

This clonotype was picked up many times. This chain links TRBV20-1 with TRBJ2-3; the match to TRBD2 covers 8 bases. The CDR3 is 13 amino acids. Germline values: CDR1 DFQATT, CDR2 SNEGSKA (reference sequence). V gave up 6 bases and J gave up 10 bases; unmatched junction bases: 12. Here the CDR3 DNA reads TGCAGTGCCGGCCTTAGCGGGACCGATCCGCAGTATTTT. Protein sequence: CSAGLSGTDPQYF.

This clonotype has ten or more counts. CDR3 in amino acids: CSAASPGNTIYF. The CDR3 region has the DNA TGCAGTGCGGCCTCCCCTGGAAACACCATATATTTT. The chain combines TRBV20-1 with TRBJ1-3; no clear D. The CDR3 has 12 residues. V was pared by 6 bases and J by 2 bases, with 8 bases between. Germline V gene sequence: CDR1 DFQATT, CDR2 SNEGSKA (reference sequence).

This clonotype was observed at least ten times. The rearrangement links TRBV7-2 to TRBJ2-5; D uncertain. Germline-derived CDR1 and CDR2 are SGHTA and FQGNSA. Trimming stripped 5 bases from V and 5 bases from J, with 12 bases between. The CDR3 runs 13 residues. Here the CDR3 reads CASSHDRGETQYF. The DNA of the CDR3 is TGTGCCAGCAGCCACGACCGAGGCGAGACCCAGTACTTC.

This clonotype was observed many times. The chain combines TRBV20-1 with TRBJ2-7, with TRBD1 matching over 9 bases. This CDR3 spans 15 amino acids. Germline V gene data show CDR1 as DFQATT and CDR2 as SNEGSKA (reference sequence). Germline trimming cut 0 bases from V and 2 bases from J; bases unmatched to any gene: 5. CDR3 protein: CSARDGRTGAYEQYF. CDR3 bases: TGCAGTGCTAGAGATGGGAGGACAGGGGCCTACGAGCAGTACTTC.

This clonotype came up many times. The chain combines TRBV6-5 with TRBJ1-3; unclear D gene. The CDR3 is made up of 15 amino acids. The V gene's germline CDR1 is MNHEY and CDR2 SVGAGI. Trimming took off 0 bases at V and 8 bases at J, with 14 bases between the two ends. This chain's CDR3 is CASSYSNAGADTIYF. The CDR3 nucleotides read TGTGCCAGCAGTTACTCGAATGCGGGCGCGGACACCATATATTTT.

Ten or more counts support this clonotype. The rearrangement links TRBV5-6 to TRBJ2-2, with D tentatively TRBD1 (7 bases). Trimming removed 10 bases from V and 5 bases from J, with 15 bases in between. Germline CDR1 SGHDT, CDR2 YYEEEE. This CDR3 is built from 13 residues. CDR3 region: CASEGAKTGELFF. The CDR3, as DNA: TGTGCCTCGGAGGGGGCTAAAACCGGGGAGCTGTTTTTT.

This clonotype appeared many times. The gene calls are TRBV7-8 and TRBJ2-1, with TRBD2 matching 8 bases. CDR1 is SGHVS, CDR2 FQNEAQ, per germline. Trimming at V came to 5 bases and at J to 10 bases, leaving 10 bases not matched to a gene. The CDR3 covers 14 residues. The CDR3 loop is CASSPRTSRTEQFF. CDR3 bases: TGTGCCAGCAGCCCTCGGACTAGCCGGACGGAGCAGTTCTTC.